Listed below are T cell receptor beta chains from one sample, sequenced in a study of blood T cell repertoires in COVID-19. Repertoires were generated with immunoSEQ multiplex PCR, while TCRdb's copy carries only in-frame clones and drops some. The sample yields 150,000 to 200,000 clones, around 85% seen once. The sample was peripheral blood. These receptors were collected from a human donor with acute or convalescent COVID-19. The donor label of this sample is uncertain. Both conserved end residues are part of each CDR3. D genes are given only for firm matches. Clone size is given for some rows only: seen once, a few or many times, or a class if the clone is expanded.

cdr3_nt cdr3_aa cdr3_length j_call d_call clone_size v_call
TGTGCCAGCTCACCACTAAGCGGTAGCAATCAGCCCCAGCATTTT CASSPLSGSNQPQHF 15 TRBJ1-5 - - TRBV18
TGCGCCAGCAGCCAAGCGGCCAGGGGGCAGGAGGAAAAACTGTTTTTT CASSQAARGQEEKLFF 16 TRBJ1-4 TRBD1 - TRBV4-1
TGTGCCAGCGGACAGGGGGCGGGTTCACCCCTCCACTTT CASGQGAGSPLHF 13 TRBJ1-6 TRBD1 - TRBV27
TGTGCCAGCAGTTACTCGATAGCTAGGGACAGACTTAATCAGCCCCAGCATTTT CASSYSIARDRLNQPQHF 18 TRBJ1-5 TRBD1 - TRBV6-2/TRBV6-3
TGCGCCAGCCGTACCGGGACAGGGGAGGAGACCCAGTACTTC CASRTGTGEETQYF 14 TRBJ2-5 TRBD1 - TRBV5-1
TGTGCCAGCAGCTTACAGGGGTCCTACGAGCAGTACTTC CASSLQGSYEQYF 13 TRBJ2-7 TRBD1 once TRBV5-5
TGTGCCAGTAGCCGTCAGGGAGGTGAAAAACTGTTTTTT CASSRQGGEKLFF 13 TRBJ1-4 - - TRBV19
TGTGCCTGGAGTAGTCGGAGGGAGGCGGGCTACACCTTC CAWSSRREAGYTF 13 TRBJ1-2 - - TRBV30
TGTGCCAGCAGTTTAACTAGCGGGGGAAGGAACGAGCAGTACTTC CASSLTSGGRNEQYF 15 TRBJ2-7 TRBD2 - TRBV28
TGTGCCAGCAGCGTGGGACAGGTGGGCAATGAAAAACTGTTTTTT CASSVGQVGNEKLFF 15 TRBJ1-4 TRBD1 - TRBV9
TGTGCCAGCAGCTCCGAGGGGGGGCTCGGGCTTAGCACTGAAGCTTTCTTT CASSSEGGLGLSTEAFF 17 TRBJ1-1 - - TRBV5-4
TGTGCCAGCAGTTCCGTAGGGGGCCGCATCTATGGCTACACCTTC CASSSVGGRIYGYTF 15 TRBJ1-2 TRBD1 - TRBV6-5
TGCGCCAGCACTAAACCCGAGGCGGGAGGGGGACTACAAGAGACCCAGTACTTC CASTKPEAGGGLQETQYF 18 TRBJ2-5 TRBD2 - TRBV5-1
TGTGCCAGCAGTTTGGGCAGGGGGGACGAGCAGTACTTC CASSLGRGDEQYF 13 TRBJ2-7 - - TRBV12-3/TRBV12-4
TGCGCCAGCAGCTCGAGCGGATACAATGAGCAGTTCTTC CASSSSGYNEQFF 13 TRBJ2-1 - once TRBV5-1
TGTGCCAGCAGCTTAGTGGGACAGGGGTGGGGAAACACCATATATTTT CASSLVGQGWGNTIYF 16 TRBJ1-3 TRBD1 - TRBV7-2
TGTGCCAGCAGCCTTTGGACTAGCGGGGGACTAAGCACAGATACGCAGTATTTT CASSLWTSGGLSTDTQYF 18 TRBJ2-3 TRBD2 - TRBV11-3
TGCAGCGTTGTTGGGAAGACAGGGGGAATAGAAAAACTGTTTTTT CSVVGKTGGIEKLFF 15 TRBJ1-4 TRBD1 - TRBV29-1
TGTGCCAGCAGCCCAGGAAAGCGGGGGGGCGGTACAGATACGCAGTATTTT CASSPGKRGGGTDTQYF 17 TRBJ2-3 TRBD2 - TRBV9
TGTGCCAGCAGTCGCGGGGCGCATAGTTCACCCCTCCACTTT CASSRGAHSSPLHF 14 TRBJ1-6 - - TRBV27
TGTGCCAGTAGTATACCGGGTGGGAATGAGCAGTTCTTC CASSIPGGNEQFF 13 TRBJ2-1 - - TRBV19
TGTGCCAGCCACAGAGGGGGTGGCTACACCTTC CASHRGGGYTF 11 TRBJ1-2 - - TRBV19
TGTGCCAGCAGCATCGGACAGGGGCCCACGGGCTACACCTTC CASSIGQGPTGYTF 14 TRBJ1-2 TRBD1 - TRBV7-8
TGTGCCAGCAGCCAAGATTCGGGACAGGGTTATCAGCCCCAGCATTTT CASSQDSGQGYQPQHF 16 TRBJ1-5 TRBD1 - TRBV4-2
TGTGCCAGCTCACCAGGCACAGGAAGAAGGACTGAAGCTTTCTTT CASSPGTGRRTEAFF 15 TRBJ1-1 - - TRBV18
TGTGCCAGCAGTCCCACGACAGGGGGCGGACAGCCCCAGCATTTT CASSPTTGGGQPQHF 15 TRBJ1-5 TRBD1 - TRBV28
TGTGCCAGCAGCTTGTACGCCGGGGAGACCCAGTACTTC CASSLYAGETQYF 13 TRBJ2-5 - - TRBV11-2
TGTGCCACCAGCAGAGGACAGCGTGACCAAGAGACCCAGTACTTC CATSRGQRDQETQYF 15 TRBJ2-5 - once TRBV15